This note documents a single T cell receptor (beta chain) sequence. Source study methods: Researchers report that nucleated cell counts were estimated from reference gene primer amplification. The protocol was immunoSEQ multiplex PCR, while the TCRdb copy is restricted to in-frame clones and leaves out a portion. The DNA was the basis for D and trimming; V, J and clone size are from that table. This table holds some 87,000 clones, about 92% found once. The CDR3 consists of 18 residues. CDR1 LGHDT and CDR2 YNNKEL come from the germline V gene (reference sequence). Trimming cost V 5 bases and J 1 base; bases outside gene matches: 14. These data are taken from a study of blood T cell repertoires in COVID-19. Background on the study: Samples taken during acute and convalescent COVID-19 were collected in the United States, Italy and Spain.

The V gene is TRBV3-1 (or the pseudogene TRBV3-2), the J gene TRBJ1-5, with 7 bases lining up with TRBD1. The sequenced sample consisted of peripheral blood. This receptor was obtained from a woman aged 55-70 years with active COVID-19. The CDR3 region is CASSLGGVSTGSNQPQHF. As DNA, the CDR3 is TGTGCCAGCAGCTTAGGGGGCGTGAGCACCGGAAGCAATCAGCCCCAGCATTTT.